These T cell receptor beta chains were read from a single sample in a study of blood T cell repertoires in COVID-19. Clones were read by immunoSEQ multiplex PCR, and TCRdb kept only the in-frame ones, dropping some. Among under 300,000 clones listed, around 82% were seen once. The sequencing input was peripheral blood. These receptors originate from a woman aged 80 or over with active or convalescent COVID-19. Each CDR3 is given with its conserved first and last residue. D genes are given only for firm matches. Some rows have no size entry. The others give once, few or many, or a class for an expanded clone.

V,J,D,size,CDR3,DNA
TRBV6-5,TRBJ2-7,TRBD1,-,CASSSRTGKPYEQYF,TGTGCCAGCAGTTCCCGGACAGGGAAGCCCTACGAGCAGTACTTC
TRBV19,TRBJ1-2,TRBD1,-,CASSIGQGGYTF,TGTGCCAGTAGTATAGGACAGGGTGGCTACACCTTC
TRBV7-2,TRBJ1-6,-,-,CASSRPRGSYNSPLHF,TGTGCCAGCAGCCGTCCTAGGGGTTCCTATAATTCACCCCTCCACTTT
TRBV27,TRBJ1-1,-,-,CASSREDMNTEAFF,TGTGCCAGCAGTCGAGAGGATATGAACACTGAAGCTTTCTTT
TRBV2,TRBJ2-7,-,-,CASSEQGRYEQYF,TGTGCCAGCAGTGAGCAGGGGCGCTACGAGCAGTACTTC
TRBV2,TRBJ1-1,TRBD1,-,CASSRTGMNTEAFF,TGTGCCAGCAGCAGGACAGGGATGAACACTGAAGCTTTCTTT
TRBV18,TRBJ1-5,-,-,CASSAYQGTSNQPQHF,TGTGCCAGCTCAGCCTATCAGGGGACTAGCAATCAGCCCCAGCATTTT
TRBV24-1,TRBJ2-3,-,-,CATSDPLDTDTQYF,TGTGCCACCAGTGACCCGCTAGACACAGATACGCAGTATTTT
TRBV5-5,TRBJ1-4,-,-,CASSLGALSNEKLFF,TGTGCCAGCAGCTTGGGGGCCCTTTCTAATGAAAAACTGTTTTTT
TRBV29-1,TRBJ1-1,TRBD1,-,CSSSEGQGGDEAFF,TGCAGCTCCAGTGAAGGACAGGGAGGAGATGAAGCTTTCTTT
TRBV6-5,TRBJ2-1,-,-,CASSYSQVYNEQFF,TGTGCCAGCAGTTACTCGCAGGTCTACAATGAGCAGTTCTTC
TRBV5-1,TRBJ2-1,TRBD2,few,CASSLGGGTYNEQFF,TGCGCCAGCAGCTTGGGCGGGGGAACCTACAATGAGCAGTTCTTC
TRBV5-5,TRBJ1-1,-,-,CASSLPGRTEAFF,TGTGCCAGCAGCTTGCCCGGGAGGACTGAAGCTTTCTTT
TRBV10-2,TRBJ1-5,TRBD1,-,CASSQGQGGQPQHF,TGCGCCAGCAGTCAGGGACAGGGGGGTCAGCCCCAGCATTTT
TRBV10-3,TRBJ1-5,-,-,CAISVGEGQPQHF,TGTGCCATCAGTGTAGGGGAAGGTCAGCCCCAGCATTTT
TRBV20-1,TRBJ2-3,TRBD2,-,CSASGPRVSGGAIDTQYF,TGCAGTGCTAGTGGGCCTCGGGTTAGCGGGGGGGCGATAGATACGCAGTATTTT
TRBV28,TRBJ2-7,-,-,CASRAMAGFFPEQYF,TGTGCCAGCAGGGCCATGGCGGGGTTTTTCCCCGAGCAGTACTTC
TRBV4-2,TRBJ2-7,-,-,CASSQDREGVLYF,TGTGCCAGCAGCCAAGATAGGGAGGGGGTTTTGTACTTC
TRBV6-5,TRBJ2-5,-,-,CASSYLPRGRETQYF,TGTGCCAGCAGTTACCTCCCGCGGGGCCGAGAGACCCAGTACTTC
TRBV2,TRBJ1-6,-,-,CASSYREGNSPLHF,TGTGCCAGCAGTTACAGGGAGGGTAATTCACCCCTCCACTTT
TRBV5-1,TRBJ1-4,TRBD1,-,CASSSSGTGGPLNEKLFF,TGCGCCAGCAGCTCCTCCGGGACAGGGGGCCCACTGAATGAAAAACTGTTTTTT
TRBV29-1,TRBJ2-3,TRBD2,-,CGGVLTDTQYF,TGTGGGGGGGTTTTGACAGATACGCAGTATTTT
TRBV5-5,TRBJ2-7,-,-,CASSRDGVVYEQYF,TGTGCCAGCAGCCGCGACGGGGTAGTCTACGAGCAGTACTTC
TRBV3-1/TRBV3-2,TRBJ2-5,-,-,CASSQWSGEVQETQYF,TGTGCCAGCAGCCAGTGGTCAGGGGAAGTCCAAGAGACCCAGTACTTC
TRBV5-1,TRBJ2-1,-,-,CASRKGDPGYNEQFF,TGCGCCAGCCGTAAGGGGGATCCGGGGTACAATGAGCAGTTCTTC
TRBV30,TRBJ1-6,-,few,CAWSVAGPLRYNSPLHF,TGTGCCTGGAGTGTAGCGGGACCGCTACGTTATAATTCACCCCTCCACTTT
TRBV5-4,TRBJ2-2,TRBD1,-,CASSSGTGSTGELFF,TGTGCCAGCAGCTCCGGGACAGGGAGCACCGGGGAGCTGTTTTTT
TRBV28,TRBJ2-1,TRBD1,-,CASSLPGRQGYNEQFF,TGTGCCAGCAGTTTACCCGGGAGACAGGGGTACAATGAGCAGTTCTTC
TRBV5-1,TRBJ2-3,TRBD1,-,CASSVQGQGFADTQYF,TGCGCCAGCAGCGTCCAGGGACAGGGGTTCGCAGATACGCAGTATTTT
TRBV6-6,TRBJ2-5,TRBD1,-,CASNLDREQTQYF,TGTGCCAGCAACCTCGACAGGGAACAGACCCAGTACTTC
TRBV3-1/TRBV3-2,TRBJ2-5,TRBD1,-,CASSHTGQGGETQYF,TGTGCCAGCAGCCATACCGGACAGGGCGGTGAGACCCAGTACTTC
TRBV23-1,TRBJ1-2,-,-,CASSQSGGGDYGYTF,TGCGCCAGCAGTCAATCGGGAGGGGGTGACTATGGCTACACCTTC
TRBV5-5,TRBJ2-5,-,-,CASMPLLGLGTETQYF,TGTGCCAGCATGCCGTTGTTGGGACTCGGAACGGAGACCCAGTACTTC
TRBV19,TRBJ2-1,TRBD1,-,CASSQHAGTESREQFF,TGTGCCAGTAGCCAACACGCCGGGACAGAGTCTCGGGAGCAGTTCTTC
TRBV28,TRBJ2-1,TRBD1,-,CASSPGGQGYNEQFF,TGTGCCAGCAGTCCAGGGGGACAGGGTTACAATGAGCAGTTCTTC
TRBV28,TRBJ1-2,-,-,CASSYSQGYGYTF,TGTGCCAGCAGTTACAGCCAGGGGTATGGCTACACCTTC
TRBV4-1,TRBJ1-1,-,-,CASSHPQVNTEAFF,TGCGCCAGCAGCCACCCACAGGTGAACACTGAAGCTTTCTTT
TRBV3-1/TRBV3-2,TRBJ2-5,TRBD2,-,CASTLTSGGQETQYF,TGTGCCAGCACCCTGACTAGCGGGGGCCAAGAGACCCAGTACTTC
TRBV18,TRBJ1-3,-,-,CASSQQGLGNTIYF,TGTGCCAGCTCTCAGCAGGGGCTCGGAAACACCATATATTTT
TRBV19,TRBJ1-1,TRBD1,-,CASEGQATEAFF,TGTGCCAGTGAAGGACAGGCTACTGAAGCTTTCTTT